A single sample gave rise to the 27 T cell receptor beta chains below, sequenced in a study of beta chain features in type 1 diabetes. These receptors have no identified antigens. General study points: Shorter TCRB CDR3s, moderately but significantly so, marked every one of the four CD4+ subsets in Type 1 diabetes patients.

The isolated RNA, all of it, was reverse transcribed, so expressed TCRB transcripts were what got sequenced. Generated by immunoSEQ multiplex PCR, the TCRdb table keeps only in-frame clones and is missing some. The data contain more than 120,000 clones, about 13% of them singletons. The sequenced sample consisted of central memory CD4+ T cells from blood. These receptor sequences come from a man aged 18 to 29 with type 1 diabetes.

This sequence joins TRBV6-6 and TRBJ2-3, with D possibly matching TRBD1 (6 bases). Germline lookup yields CDR1 MNHNY and CDR2 SVGAGI (reference sequence). This CDR3 is 15 amino acids long. The V gene lost 1 base and the J gene lost 5 bases, with 13 bases spanning the gap. The CDR3 loop is CASSYWGLGGDTQYF. CDR3 nucleotide sequence: TGTGCCAGCAGTTACTGGGGGCTAGGTGGAGATACGCAGTATTTT.

The chain uses TRBV6-1 and TRBJ2-5; 7 positions match TRBD2. The germline CDR1 and CDR2 sequences are MNHNS and SASEGT. This CDR3 contains 13 residues. The V and J ends lost 8 bases and 0 bases, in that order; junction bases with no gene match: 3. The CDR3 DNA reads as TGTGCCAGCGCGAGCGGGGACCAAGAGACCCAGTACTTC. Translated: CASASGDQETQYF.

The chain has TRBV29-1 and TRBJ1-1, with 8 bases identical to TRBD1. The CDR3 is made up of 13 amino acids. Germline-derived CDR1 and CDR2 are SQVTM and ANQGSEA. J gave up 4 bases and V 7 bases, and 8 bases lay outside the gene matches. The DNA of the CDR3 is TGCAGCGGTCTACAGGGGGGTAGCACTGAAGCTTTCTTT. Translating gives CSGLQGGSTEAFF.

The genes are TRBV29-1 and TRBJ1-2, with TRBD1 matching 11 bases. In germline, CDR1 is SQVTM, CDR2 ANQGSEA. The V gene end was trimmed by 4 bases and the J gene end by 6 bases; junction bases not matched to a gene: 4. This CDR3 is 13 amino acids long. The CDR3 DNA reads TGCAGCGTTGGGGACAGGGGGTCGAATGGCTACACCTTC. Its translation: CSVGDRGSNGYTF.

The chain has TRBV6-5 and TRBJ1-2; D gene uncertain. Germline CDR1 and CDR2: MNHEY and SVGAGI. Trimming pared 0 bases from V and 5 bases from J, leaving 13 bases between. This CDR3 has 15 residues. The CDR3 DNA sequence: TGTGCCAGCAGTTACTCGATGGTAGAGCCTTATGGCTACACCTTC. It yields the protein CASSYSMVEPYGYTF.

The chain carries TRBV11-2 and TRBJ2-2; 7 bases align to TRBD1. The CDR3 extends over 17 amino acids. Germline CDR1 and CDR2: SGHAT and FQNNGV. V shed 0 bases, J shed 5 bases, and the junction held 9 bases outside the gene matches. DNA for the CDR3: TGTGCCAGCAGCTTAGATAGAGGGACAGCTCTTACCGGGGAGCTGTTTTTT. Translation gives CASSLDRGTALTGELFF.

This clone showed up just a few times. The chain employs TRBV23-1 and TRBJ1-3, with D maybe TRBD1 (5 bases). TRBV23-1 is sorted into the ORF group, with uncertain function. The CDR3 totals 17 residues. V gave up 7 bases and J gave up 0 bases, with 19 bases separating them. The CDR3 coding sequence is TGCGCCAGCAATCTCAACACGGCAGGGAACTCTGGAAACACCATATATTTT. Its protein product is CASNLNTAGNSGNTIYF.

A few counts support this clone. The chain is built from TRBV7-8 and TRBJ2-1, with D uncertain. This CDR3 is 11 amino acids long. Germline CDR1 is SGHVS and CDR2 is FQNEAQ. Trimming removed 4 bases at V and 5 bases at J, with 3 bases between. CDR3: CASSSDNEQFF. The CDR3, as DNA: TGTGCCAGCAGCTCAGACAATGAGCAGTTCTTC.

This sequence joins TRBV30 and TRBJ1-1, with TRBD1 matching over 7 bases. Losses at the gene ends were 3 bases for V and 1 base for J; bases not matched to a gene: 14. Germline CDR1 and CDR2: GTSNPN and SVGIG (reference sequence). This CDR3 has 17 amino acids. CDR3 sequence reads: CAWRARGTANPNTEAFF. In DNA, the CDR3 is TGTGCCTGGAGGGCGAGAGGGACAGCAAACCCGAACACTGAAGCTTTCTTT.

This clone was detected only a few times. V and J are TRBV2 and TRBJ2-2; 8 nucleotides line up with TRBD1. V lost 6 bases and J lost 5; bases outside the gene matches: 11. Germline values: CDR1 SNHLY, CDR2 FYNNEI. The CDR3 covers 16 residues. The CDR3 region has the DNA TGTGCCAGCAGCTCCTCAGGGGGCTTGGGGACCGGGGAGCTGTTTTTT. It codes for CASSSSGGLGTGELFF. Full variable domain (remainder filled in from reference TRBV2 and TRBJ2-2): EPEVTQTPSHQVTQMGQEVILRCVPISNHLYFYWYRQILGQKVEFLVSFYNNEISEKSEIFDDQFSVERPDGSNFTLKIRSTKLEDSAMYFCASSSSGGLGTGELFFGEGSRLTVL.

The rearrangement joins TRBV10-3 to TRBJ2-3; D is unresolved. The CDR3 spans 12 residues. V lost 4 bases and J 1 base, leaving 3 bases between the germline ends. Germline CDR1 reads ENHRY; CDR2 reads SYGVKD. The CDR3 DNA reads as TGTGCCATCAGTGGCGGCACAGATACGCAGTATTTT. Translation: CAISGGTDTQYF.

V usage is TRBV6-1 and J usage is TRBJ1-2; D is unresolved. The CDR3 has 12 amino acids. Trimming removed 8 bases at V and 4 bases at J, with 11 bases between. CDR1 is MNHNS, CDR2 SASEGT, per germline. This chain's CDR3 is CASRTRAYGYTF. As DNA, the CDR3 is TGTGCCAGCCGGACGAGGGCCTATGGCTACACCTTC.

This clone was picked up many times. The gene calls are TRBV15 and TRBJ2-1; 8 positions match TRBD1. V was pared by 2 bases and J by 4 bases, with 7 bases of the junction left unmatched. Germline lookup yields CDR1 LNHNV and CDR2 YYDKDF (reference sequence). The CDR3 loop spans 16 amino acids. In nucleotides, the CDR3 is TGTGCCACCAGCAGACCTCAGGGGGCGAGGTACAATGAGCAGTTCTTC. This translates into CATSRPQGARYNEQFF. Using reference TRBV15 and TRBJ2-1 for the parts outside the CDR3, the full variable domain is DAMVIQNPRYQVTQFGKPVTLSCSQTLNHNVMYWYQQKSSQAPKLLFHYYDKDFNNEADTPDNFQSRRPNTSFCFLDIRSPGLGDTAMYLCATSRPQGARYNEQFFGPGTRLTVL.

This clone was seen a few times. The chain recombines TRBV4-1 with TRBJ2-3, with unresolved D. The CDR3 has 17 amino acids. V was shortened by 0 bases and J by 0 bases, with 13 bases between the two germline ends. In germline, CDR1 is MGHRA, CDR2 YSYEKL. CDR3 protein: CASSQDGPSSSTDTQYF. CDR3 coding DNA: TGCGCCAGCAGCCAAGACGGCCCATCATCTAGCACAGATACGCAGTATTTT.

In its sample, this clone was seen a few times. J is TRBJ1-1 and V is TRBV30; D is unresolved. The CDR3 consists of 13 residues. Trimming left V 5 bases short and J 0 bases short, with 10 bases between. From germline, CDR1 is GTSNPN and CDR2 SVGIG (reference sequence). The CDR3 DNA follows: TGTGCCTGGGGAAAGGGCGTGAACACTGAAGCTTTCTTT. It specifies CAWGKGVNTEAFF.

As regards this clone: With a much larger clone just one base away, this may be a read error. In DNA form, the CDR3 reads TGTGCCACCCGCCTCCAGCGGGGGCGGAGGGCTCTCGGCCAAGAGACCCAGTACTTC. Its protein product is CATRLQRGRRALGQETQYF. The chain has TRBV15 and TRBJ2-5; 8 nucleotides align to TRBD2. Trimming removed 8 bases from V and 1 base from J; junction bases left unmatched: 21. This CDR3 comprises 19 residues. Germline CDR1 LNHNV, CDR2 YYDKDF (reference sequence).

The chain uses TRBV19 and TRBJ2-3, with D possibly TRBD1 on 6 matching bases. The CDR3 is 14 amino acids. Trimming pared 0 bases from V and 9 bases from J, leaving 13 bases between. CDR1 LNHDA and CDR2 SQIVND come from the germline V gene (reference sequence). CDR3 in DNA: TGTGCCAGTAGTATAGATCTACAGGGAATGACGCAGTATTTT. It specifies CASSIDLQGMTQYF.

The chain has TRBV25-1 and TRBJ2-7, with 7 bases matching TRBD1. The germline CDR1 and CDR2 sequences are MGHDK and SYGVNS. The CDR3 spans 14 residues. The V and J ends lost 3 bases and 3 bases, in that order; junction bases with no gene match: 5. CDR3 DNA sequence: TGTGCCAGCAGTGACTCGTGGGACAGCTACGAGCAGTACTTC. Translating it yields CASSDSWDSYEQYF.

Comments on this clone: The sample contains more than one DNA sequence encoding this CDR3. The chain has TRBV30 and TRBJ1-5, with D possibly TRBD1 on 5 matching bases. There are 13 residues in the CDR3. Trimming stripped 0 bases from V and 5 bases from J, with 8 bases between. Germline CDR1 reads GTSNPN; CDR2 reads SVGIG (reference sequence). The CDR3 nucleotides read TGTGCCTGGAGTGTCGGGGGGGATCAGCCCCAGCATTTT. Amino acids: CAWSVGGDQPQHF.

The rearrangement joins TRBV30 to TRBJ2-3; D assignment may be TRBD1 or TRBD2 (5 bases each). V lost 8 bases and J 1 base, leaving 13 bases between the germline ends. Per the germline V gene, CDR1 is GTSNPN and CDR2 is SVGIG (reference sequence). This CDR3 comprises 13 residues. The CDR3, as DNA: TGTGCCGGGGGAAGGGTGGGCACAGATACGCAGTATTTT. It translates to CAGGRVGTDTQYF.

V and J are TRBV6-4 and TRBJ1-6; D not resolved. V lost 3 bases, J lost 5 bases, and 8 bases lay in between. The germline CDR1 and CDR2 sequences are MRHNA and SNTAGT. This CDR3 is 14 amino acids long. Here the CDR3 reads CASSENGDNSPLHF. In DNA form, the CDR3 reads TGTGCCAGCAGTGAAAACGGGGATAATTCACCCCTCCACTTT.

This clone was counted a few times. V is TRBV20-1 and J is TRBJ2-1; unclear D gene. V was clipped by 6 bases and J by 3 bases, with 6 bases between them. The CDR3 runs to 11 residues. The germline gives CDR1 DFQATT, CDR2 SNEGSKA (reference sequence). CDR3 DNA: TGCAGTGCAATTAACTACAATGAGCAGTTCTTC. Protein sequence: CSAINYNEQFF.

In its sample, this clone was seen a few times. A far larger clone is only one base removed, so a read error is likely. This rearrangement joins TRBV30 to TRBJ2-5; maybe TRBD2 (5 bases). The CDR3 spans 13 residues. Looked up from germline, CDR1 is GTSNPN and CDR2 is SVGIG (reference sequence). CDR3 sequence reads: CAGSVRRQETQYF. For the CDR3, the DNA is TGTGCCGGGAGTGTACGGCGGCAAGAGACCCAGTACTTC.

The CDR3 is CAWSIGLAGQETQYF. The CDR3 DNA is TGTGCCTGGAGCATTGGACTAGCGGGGCAAGAGACCCAGTACTTC. The chain carries TRBV30 and TRBJ2-5, with 12 positions matching TRBD2. This CDR3 is 15 amino acids long. V shed 3 bases, J shed 2 bases, and the junction held 4 bases outside the gene matches. CDR1 and CDR2 from the germline V gene are GTSNPN and SVGIG (reference sequence).

Notes on this clone: This is likely an artifact of a read error, given a far larger clone one base away. The chain links TRBV27 to TRBJ2-6; D might be TRBD1 or TRBD2, each matching 5 bases. V was cut by 9 bases and J by 4 bases, with 16 bases left in between. The germline CDR1 and CDR2 sequences are MNHEY and SMNVEV (reference sequence). This CDR3 has 15 amino acids. The chain's CDR3 is CARQSVGTGANVLTF. CDR3 nucleotide sequence: TGTGCCAGGCAGTCCGTCGGGACCGGGGCCAACGTCCTGACTTTC.

This clone has only a few counts. The rearrangement joins TRBV5-4 to TRBJ2-1, with D possibly being TRBD1 (5 bases). Germline V gives CDR1 SGHNT, CDR2 YYREEE (reference sequence). This CDR3 spans 14 amino acids. V was clipped by 0 bases and J by 13 bases, with 17 bases between them. In DNA, the CDR3 is TGTGCCAGCAGCTTGGGACAGTCAGACCGATTCCAGTTCTTC. Protein: CASSLGQSDRFQFF.

The chain joins TRBV29-1 to TRBJ2-5, with 7 nucleotides matching TRBD2. The V gene's germline CDR1 is SQVTM and CDR2 ANQGSEA. This CDR3 has 12 amino acids. Losses at the gene ends were 2 bases for V and 4 bases for J; bases not matched to a gene: 1. CDR3 bases: TGCAGCGTTGAATGGGGGGGAGAGACCCAGTACTTC. This sequence encodes CSVEWGGETQYF.